Sequencing of this T cell receptor beta chain was carried out in a study of regulatory T cells in long-lasting Graves disease. The CDR3 is made up of 12 amino acids. V was pared by 5 bases and J by 4 bases, with 7 bases between. Germline values: CDR1 ENHRY, CDR2 SYGVKD. This clonotype was detected many times. Libraries of TCR beta came from iRepertoire HTBI primers plus Arm-PCR of CDR3 regions. TCRdb re-derived calls from the multiplex PCR reads in MiXCR, one entry per CDR3 protein. The table shows around 240,000 distinct CDR3 sequences, with 15% to 20% occurring only once. Stated time point: newly diagnosed GD, antithyroid drugs for less than 3 months. PBMCs were the source of the RNA used for TCR sequencing. These data also formed part of another study, on T cells in Graves' hyperthyroidism and ophthalmopathy.

V gene TRBV10-3 combines with J gene TRBJ2-3; TRBD1 might be the D (6 bases). The sequence was obtained from a woman under 40 with Graves disease. The sequencing used peripheral blood mononuclear cells (PBMCs), collected at new diagnosis, from a patient treated with antithyroid drugs. This chain's CDR3 is CAISPGADTQYF. The CDR3 nucleotides are TGTGCCATCAGTCCAGGGGCAGATACGCAGTATTTT.